This TCR beta chain was recovered during a study of spatial heterogeneity in lung cancer. Each CDR3 protein gets one entry after TCRdb re-called the 5' RACE reads with MiXCR. Here the sample spans about 56,000 distinct CDR3 sequences, 8.4% being singletons. Time point indicated: sample taken at primary tumor resection. Unsorted whole RNA samples from tumor, nontumor lung or frozen PBMC were sequenced. 72 TRACERx patients with early, untreated non-small cell lung cancer donated samples. With 4 bases clipped from V and 3 bases from J, the junction kept 4 bases outside the gene matches. The CDR3 runs to 15 residues. Germline V gene sequence: CDR1 SGHRS, CDR2 YFSETQ. In this sample, this clonotype turned up a few times.

The source is a female donor with early-stage non-small cell lung cancer. Sequences were derived from PBMCs, sampled at surgery. J is TRBJ2-3 and V is TRBV5-1; 11 bases agree with TRBD2. The CDR3 nucleotides are TGCGCCAGCAGCGAAACTAGCGGGAGAACAGATACGCAGTATTTT. Amino acid sequence: CASSETSGRTDTQYF. Variable domain in full (rest from reference TRBV5-1 and TRBJ2-3): KAGVTQTPRYLIKTRGQQVTLSCSPISGHRSVSWYQQTPGQGLQFLFEYFSETQRNKGNFPGRFSGRQFSNSRSEMNVSTLELGDSALYLCASSETSGRTDTQYFGPGTRLTVL.